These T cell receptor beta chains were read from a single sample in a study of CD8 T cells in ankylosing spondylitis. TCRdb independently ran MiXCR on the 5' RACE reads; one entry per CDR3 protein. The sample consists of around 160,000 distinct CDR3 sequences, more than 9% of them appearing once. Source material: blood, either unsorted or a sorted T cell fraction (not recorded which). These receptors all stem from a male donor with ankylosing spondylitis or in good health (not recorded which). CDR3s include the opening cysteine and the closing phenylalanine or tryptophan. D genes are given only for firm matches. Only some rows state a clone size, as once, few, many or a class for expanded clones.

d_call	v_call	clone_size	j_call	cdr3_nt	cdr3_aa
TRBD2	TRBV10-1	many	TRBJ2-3	TGCGCCAGCTCCGGGACTAGCGGGGGTATGGATACGCAGTATTTT	CASSGTSGGMDTQYF
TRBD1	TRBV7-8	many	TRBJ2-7	TGTGCCAGCAGCTCGGGACAGGGCGCCTACGAGCAGTACTTC	CASSSGQGAYEQYF
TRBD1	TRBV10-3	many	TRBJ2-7	TGTGCCATCGGACAGGGTGGCTACGAGCAGTACTTC	CAIGQGGYEQYF
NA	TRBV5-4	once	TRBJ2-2	TGTGCCAGCATCCTGGGACCAACCGGGGAGCTGTTTTTT	CASILGPTGELFF
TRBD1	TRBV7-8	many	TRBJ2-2	TGTGCCAGCAGCTTAGAGGGGGCCGTCGGGGAGCTGTTTTTT	CASSLEGAVGELFF
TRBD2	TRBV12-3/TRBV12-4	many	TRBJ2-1	TGTGCCAGCAGCCTTAGCGGGAGCTCCTACAATGAGCAGTTCTTC	CASSLSGSSYNEQFF
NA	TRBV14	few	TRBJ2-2	TGTGCCAGCAGCCCTAGGATTTACACCGGGGAGCTGTTTTTT	CASSPRIYTGELFF
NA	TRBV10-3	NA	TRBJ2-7	TGTGCCATCAGTGAGTGGGCCCCGACGCACGAGCAGTACTTC	CAISEWAPTHEQYF
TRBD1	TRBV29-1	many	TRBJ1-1	TGCAGCGTCGGAACCAGACAGGGCACTGAAGCTTTCTTT	CSVGTRQGTEAFF
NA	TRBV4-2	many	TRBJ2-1	TGTGCCAGCAGCCCGCGCCGGTTCGATGAGCAGTTCTTC	CASSPRRFDEQFF
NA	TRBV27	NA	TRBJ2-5	TGTGCCAGCAGTTTACCAGGCCGCCAAGAGACCCAGTACTTC	CASSLPGRQETQYF
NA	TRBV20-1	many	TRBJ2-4	TGCAGTGCTAGAGCCCTACATAAAAACATTCAGTACTTC	CSARALHKNIQYF
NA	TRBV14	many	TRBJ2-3	TGTGCCAGCAGCCCACACGGCAACACAGATACGCAGTATTTT	CASSPHGNTDTQYF
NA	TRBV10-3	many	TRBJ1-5	TGTGCCATCAGTGAGGTTAGGGGTGCTAGCAATCAGCCCCAGCATTTT	CAISEVRGASNQPQHF
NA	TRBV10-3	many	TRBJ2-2	TGTGCCATCAGTGGATGGGGGGAGCTGTTTTTT	CAISGWGELFF
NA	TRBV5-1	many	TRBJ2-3	TGCGCCAGCAGCTTGGGCGGGATAAGCACAGATACGCAGTATTTT	CASSLGGISTDTQYF
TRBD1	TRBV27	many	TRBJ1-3	TGTGCCAGCAGTTTAAGTGGCAGGGGGTCTGGAAACACCATATATTTT	CASSLSGRGSGNTIYF
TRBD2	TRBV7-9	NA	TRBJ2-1	TGTGCCAGCAGCTCGGGGGGGGCTCCCTACAATGAGCAGTTCTTC	CASSSGGAPYNEQFF
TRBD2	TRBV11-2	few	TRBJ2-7	TGTGCCAGCAGCTTAAGCGGGAGTTCACGCGAGCAGTACTTC	CASSLSGSSREQYF
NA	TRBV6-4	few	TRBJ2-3	TGTGCCAGCAGACCCACTAGGGCTAGCACAGATACGCAGTATTTT	CASRPTRASTDTQYF
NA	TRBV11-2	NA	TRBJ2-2	TGTGCCAGCAGCTTGTCTAGGTCCACCGGGGAGCTGTTTTTT	CASSLSRSTGELFF
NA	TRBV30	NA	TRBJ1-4	TGTGCCACGATGAGTGGGAGTGAAAAACTGTTTTTT	CATMSGSEKLFF
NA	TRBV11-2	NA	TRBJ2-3	TGTGCCAGCAGCTACAGGGAGTTGAGCGGCACAGATACGCAGTATTTT	CASSYRELSGTDTQYF
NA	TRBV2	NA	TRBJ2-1	TGTGCCAGCAGTGAACACCAGCGAAAGTACCTTGAGGAGCAGTTCTTC	CASSEHQRKYLEEQFF
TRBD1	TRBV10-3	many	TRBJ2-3	TGTGCCATCAGTGAGTCGACAGGGAGCACAGATACGCAGTATTTT	CAISESTGSTDTQYF
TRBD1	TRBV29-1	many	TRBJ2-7	TGCAGCGTCAACCGGGACAGGGGGGCCGACGAGCAGTACTTC	CSVNRDRGADEQYF
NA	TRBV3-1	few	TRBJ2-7	TGTGCCAGCAGCCAAGGTCCCCACGAGCAGTACTTC	CASSQGPHEQYF
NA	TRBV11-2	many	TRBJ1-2	TGTGCCAGCAGCTTAGGCCGGGGGTATGGCTACACCTTC	CASSLGRGYGYTF
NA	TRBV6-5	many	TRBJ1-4	TGTGCCAGCAGTAACGGTGGGGCGATGGAAAAACTGTTTTTT	CASSNGGAMEKLFF
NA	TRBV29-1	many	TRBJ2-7	TGCAGCGCCAGGGAGAGTCTTTCCCACGAGCAGTACTTC	CSARESLSHEQYF
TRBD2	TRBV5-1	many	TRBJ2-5	TGCGCCAGCAGCTTGGCTGGACTAGACCAAGAGACCCAGTACTTC	CASSLAGLDQETQYF
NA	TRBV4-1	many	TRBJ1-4	TGCGCCAGCAGCCGAACGAACAGTGCAACTAATGAAAAACTGTTTTTT	CASSRTNSATNEKLFF
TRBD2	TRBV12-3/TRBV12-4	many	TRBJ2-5	TGTGCCAGCAGTCTTAGCGGGAGGGGGCCCCAAGAGACCCAGTACTTC	CASSLSGRGPQETQYF
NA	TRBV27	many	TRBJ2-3	TGTGCCAGCAGTTTGACGGCCGGGGTGTATACAGATACGCAGTATTTT	CASSLTAGVYTDTQYF
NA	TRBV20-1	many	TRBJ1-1	TGCAGTGCTAGAGGACATATGAACACTGAAGCTTTCTTT	CSARGHMNTEAFF
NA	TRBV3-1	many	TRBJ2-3	TGTGCCAGCAGCCTAGGGACTGCTAGCACAGATACGCAGTATTTT	CASSLGTASTDTQYF
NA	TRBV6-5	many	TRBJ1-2	TGTGCCAGCAGTTCCGGTGGGGGGGGCGATGGCTACACCTTC	CASSSGGGGDGYTF
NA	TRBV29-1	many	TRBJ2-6	TGCAGCGTTGAACAGGGGCTGGGGGCCAACGTCCTGACTTTC	CSVEQGLGANVLTF
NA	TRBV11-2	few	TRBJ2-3	TGTGCCAGCAGCTTTCAAGTGGGGGTGGATACGCAGTATTTT	CASSFQVGVDTQYF
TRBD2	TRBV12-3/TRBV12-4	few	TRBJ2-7	TGTGCCAGCAGTTTCGGGACTACCTACGAGCAGTACTTC	CASSFGTTYEQYF
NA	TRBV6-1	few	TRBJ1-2	TGTGCCAGCAGCGCTCCCGCGCGCGGAGTCTATGGCTACACCTTC	CASSAPARGVYGYTF
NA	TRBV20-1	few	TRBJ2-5	TGCAGTGCTAGAGATGGGGACGCCCAGTGGCAAGAGACCCAGTACTTC	CSARDGDAQWQETQYF
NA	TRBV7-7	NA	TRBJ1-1	TGTGCCAGCCCCAACACTGAAGCTTTCTTT	CASPNTEAFF
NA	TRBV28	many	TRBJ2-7	TGTGCCAGCAGTTTTGGGGAACTCCCATCCTACGAGCAGTACTTC	CASSFGELPSYEQYF
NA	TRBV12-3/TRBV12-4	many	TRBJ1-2	TGTGCCAGCAGACGCTTGGCAGGGTTTGGCTACACCTTC	CASRRLAGFGYTF
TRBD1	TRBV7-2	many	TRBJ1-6	TGTGCCAGCAGCTTGGACAGGTCCTATAATTCACCCCTCCACTTT	CASSLDRSYNSPLHF
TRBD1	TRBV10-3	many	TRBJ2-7	TGTGCCATCAGTCTACAGGGGTCGGGCGAGCAGTACTTC	CAISLQGSGEQYF
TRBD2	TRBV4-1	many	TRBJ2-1	TGCGCCAGCAGCCAAGACCTTCCGGGACTAGCGGACAATGAGCAGTTCTTC	CASSQDLPGLADNEQFF
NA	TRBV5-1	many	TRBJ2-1	TGCGCCAGCAGCTGGAGGGGTGACAGCAAGAACTACAATGAGCAGTTCTTC	CASSWRGDSKNYNEQFF
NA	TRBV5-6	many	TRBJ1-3	TGTGCCAGCAGCTTGGGTATGGAGTCTGGAAACACCATATATTTT	CASSLGMESGNTIYF
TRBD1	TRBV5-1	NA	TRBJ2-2	TGCGCCAGCAGCCATCGGACAGGGCGAGACGCCGGGGAGCTGTTTTTT	CASSHRTGRDAGELFF
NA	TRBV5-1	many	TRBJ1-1	TGCGCCAGCAGCTTGGGTCCAGGCATGAACACTGAAGCTTTCTTT	CASSLGPGMNTEAFF